Following are 15 T cell receptor beta chains from one sample sequenced in a study of T cell repertoires in cytomegalovirus infection. A single record per CDR3 protein comes from TCRdb applying MiXCR to the reads. The top ten hold roughly 14% of the sample, which has more than 250,000 distinct CDR3 sequences, roughly 25% seen once. Antigens for these TCRs are unknown. This specimen consisted of cultured PBMCs, obtained from culture after CMV antigen stimulation. These receptors were obtained from a human donor in good health (CMV status not recorded). Some clones in this sample may be carry-over from other donors' samples.

The chain is built from TRBV27 and TRBJ1-2; a weak D match, TRBD1 (6 bases). The germline CDR1 and CDR2 sequences are MNHEY and SMNVEV (reference sequence). This CDR3 is built from 14 residues. V lost 6 bases and J lost 4, with 15 bases in between. The CDR3: CASRIRGSFYGYTF. CDR3 in DNA: TGTGCCAGCAGAATCAGGGGTTCCTTCTATGGCTACACCTTC.

The chain joins TRBV20-1 to TRBJ2-1, with D possibly being TRBD2 (6 bases). The CDR3 contains 14 residues. Germline lookup yields CDR1 DFQATT and CDR2 SNEGSKA (reference sequence). The germline V and J ends were trimmed by 6 bases and 4 bases, with 16 bases remaining between them. The CDR3 sequence is CSAPAGTGYNEQFF. CDR3 nucleotide sequence: TGCAGTGCCCCGGCGGGGACTGGATACAATGAGCAGTTCTTC.

This clonotype was seen repeatedly, ten times or more. The V call is TRBV7-2, the J call TRBJ2-1; TRBD2 matches 11 bases. Germline CDR1 is SGHTA and CDR2 is FQGNSA. With 5 bases clipped from V and 4 bases from J, the junction kept 7 bases outside the gene matches. CDR3 length: 16 residues. Here the CDR3 DNA reads TGTGCCAGCAGCATAGGGACTAGCGGAGATTACAATGAGCAGTTCTTC. Protein product: CASSIGTSGDYNEQFF.

The V call is TRBV6-5, the J call TRBJ2-5; TRBD2 matches at 10 bases. V lost 5 bases, J lost 1 base, and 7 bases stayed unmatched. The CDR3 covers 16 residues. From germline, CDR1 is MNHEY and CDR2 SVGAGI. CDR3 amino acids: CASSPIAGGSQETQYF. The CDR3 region has the DNA TGTGCCAGCAGTCCCATAGCGGGAGGTTCCCAAGAGACCCAGTACTTC.

The chain carries TRBV6-5 and TRBJ2-1; perhaps TRBD2 as D (7 bases). Trimming shortened V by 4 bases and J by 9 bases, and 13 bases separated the two germline ends. This CDR3 has 13 residues. Germline values: CDR1 MNHEY, CDR2 SVGAGI. CDR3 amino acids: CASSSSGGLEQFF. CDR3 bases: TGTGCCAGCAGTTCGTCGGGGGGCCTTGAGCAGTTCTTC.

This clonotype turned up a few times. This chain joins TRBV5-1 and TRBJ2-1; either TRBD1 or TRBD2 may supply D (5 bases each). Germline CDR1 is SGHRS and CDR2 is YFSETQ. Trimming took 0 bases from V and 8 from J, leaving 9 bases between them. The CDR3 contains 13 residues. CDR3 loop: CASSLALGDEQFF. CDR3 DNA sequence: TGCGCCAGCAGCTTGGCCCTGGGGGATGAGCAGTTCTTC.

This clonotype has just a few counts. CDR3 amino acids: CASSLKHFNTEAFF. DNA of the CDR3: TGTGCCAGCAGTTTAAAACACTTTAACACTGAAGCTTTCTTT. This chain uses TRBV28 with TRBJ1-1, with no clear D. V lost 2 bases, J lost 2 bases, and 9 bases lay in between. Germline CDR1 is MDHEN and CDR2 is SYDVKM. The CDR3 is made up of 14 amino acids.

Many counts were recorded for this clonotype. V gene TRBV11-2 combines with J gene TRBJ1-1; 10 bases fit TRBD1. The CDR3 is 15 residues long. Looked up from germline, CDR1 is SGHAT and CDR2 is FQNNGV. After removal of 6 bases from V and 7 bases from J, the junction contained 11 bases not matched to a gene. The CDR3 loop reads CASRETGGITGEAFF. For the CDR3, the DNA is TGTGCCAGCAGGGAGACAGGGGGCATCACGGGTGAAGCTTTCTTT. The entire variable domain, with the rest obtained from reference TRBV11-2 and TRBJ1-1, is as follows: EAGVAQSPRYKIIEKRQSVAFWCNPISGHATLYWYQQILGQGPKLLIQFQNNGVVDDSQLPKDRFSAERLKGVDSTLKIQPAKLEDSAVYLCASRETGGITGEAFFGQGTRLTVV.

V is TRBV12-3 or TRBV12-4 and J is TRBJ1-1; no reliable D call. Trimming pared 6 bases from V and 1 base from J, leaving 12 bases between. CDR3 length equals 14 residues. The CDR3 sequence: CASRPQVTNTEAFF. CDR3 nucleotides: TGTGCCAGCAGGCCGCAGGTCACGAACACTGAAGCTTTCTTT.

This sequence joins TRBV2 and TRBJ1-1; TRBD1 might be the D (5 bases). In germline, CDR1 is SNHLY, CDR2 FYNNEI. This CDR3 is built from 13 residues. V lost 6 bases, J lost 5 bases, and 13 bases lay in between. The CDR3 coding sequence is TGTGCCAGCAGAAAGACGGGGGGAACTGAAGCTTTCTTT. Translated, it gives CASRKTGGTEAFF.

The V call is TRBV6-6, the J call TRBJ1-1; D is uncertain. The CDR3 spans 11 residues. Per germline, CDR1 MNHNY and CDR2 SVGAGI (reference sequence). The V end was cut by 7 bases, the J end by 8 bases, with 11 bases between. CDR3 coding DNA: TGTGCCAGCAATACCGGGCCGGAAGCTTTCTTT. This sequence encodes CASNTGPEAFF.

The V gene is TRBV18, the J gene TRBJ2-1; TRBD2 agrees at 10 bases. V lost 4 bases to trimming and J lost 6 bases; unmatched junction nucleotides: 18. The CDR3 is 19 amino acids. Germline CDR1 is KGHSH and CDR2 is LQKENI. The CDR3 region has the DNA TGTGCCAGCTCACTCACGGAAAACCTAAGCGGGAGGGCCATCAATGAGCAGTTCTTC. Translating it yields CASSLTENLSGRAINEQFF.

The rearrangement links TRBV6-6 to TRBJ2-3; D not certain. Per the germline V gene, CDR1 is MNHNY and CDR2 is SVGAGI (reference sequence). Trimming cost V 10 bases and J 0 bases, with 20 bases left between them. This CDR3 is 16 amino acids long. CDR3 in amino acids: CATLTHSGPSTDTQYF. The CDR3 DNA reads TGTGCCACCCTCACCCACAGTGGGCCTAGCACAGATACGCAGTATTTT.

The chain has TRBV6-2 or TRBV6-3 and TRBJ2-3, with D maybe TRBD2 (5 bases). The V gene lost 0 bases and the J gene lost 0 bases, with 7 bases spanning the gap. This CDR3 is built from 15 residues. CDR1 and CDR2 from the germline V gene are MNHEY and SVGEGT. The CDR3 spells CASSYSRTSTDTQYF. For the CDR3, the DNA is TGTGCCAGCAGTTACTCGCGGACTAGCACAGATACGCAGTATTTT.

The chain links TRBV28 to TRBJ2-1, with D unclear. The CDR3 runs to 15 residues. The germline V and J ends were trimmed by 3 bases and 10 bases, with 19 bases remaining between them. CDR1 and CDR2 (germline): MDHEN, SYDVKM. The CDR3 sequence is CASSFGMGNFPEQFF. CDR3 DNA: TGTGCCAGCAGTTTTGGCATGGGCAATTTCCCCGAGCAGTTCTTC. The variable domain in full, with the rest retrieved from reference TRBV28 and TRBJ2-1, is DVKVTQSSRYLVKRTGEKVFLECVQDMDHENMFWYRQDPGLGLRLIYFSYDVKMKEKGDIPEGYSVSREKKERFSLILESASTNQTSMYLCASSFGMGNFPEQFFGPGTRLTVL.